One and the same sample provided the 21 T cell receptor beta chains below, sequenced in a study of type 1 and type 2 diabetes patients. Genomic DNA was the PCR template. Amplification of the beta chain CDR3 used 30 forward and 13 reverse multiplex primers. Each CDR3 protein gets one entry after TCRdb re-called the multiplex PCR reads with MiXCR. The top ten hold roughly 13% of the sample, which has fewer than 350,000 distinct CDR3 sequences, 47% seen once. Sequenced input: peripheral blood mononuclear cells (PBMCs). The receptors derive from a man between 18 and 35 years old with type 2 diabetes.

This clonotype has only a few counts. The V call is TRBV12-3 or TRBV12-4, the J call TRBJ2-6; unclear D gene. Trimming removed 5 bases from V and 0 bases from J, with 11 bases in between. The CDR3 totals 16 residues. This CDR3 reads CASSVFPSSGANVLTF. CDR3 sequence (DNA): TGTGCCAGCAGTGTCTTCCCCTCCTCTGGGGCCAACGTCCTGACTTTC.

This clonotype turned up a few times. The V call is TRBV5-1, the J call TRBJ2-3; TRBD2 agrees at 8 bases. CDR3 length equals 15 residues. V was pared by 6 bases and J by 6 bases, with 12 bases of the junction left unmatched. Germline V gene sequence: CDR1 SGHRS, CDR2 YFSETQ. The CDR3 region has the DNA TGCGCCAGCACCACCACTAGCGGAGCTGCCGATACGCAGTATTTT. It is translated as CASTTTSGAADTQYF.

The gene calls are TRBV20-1 and TRBJ1-2; 10 bases fit TRBD1. This CDR3 is 19 amino acids long. The trim removed 1 base at V and 3 bases at J, leaving 17 bases unmatched. Germline V CDR1 and CDR2: DFQATT, SNEGSKA (reference sequence). The CDR3 reads CSARGRQGAHAPTHYGYTF. DNA of the CDR3: TGCAGTGCTAGAGGGCGACAGGGGGCCCATGCCCCGACTCACTATGGCTACACCTTC.

J is TRBJ1-1 and V is TRBV20-1; D uncertain. Germline V gene sequence: CDR1 DFQATT, CDR2 SNEGSKA (reference sequence). CDR3 length equals 9 residues. Trimming pared 4 bases from V and 10 bases from J, leaving 7 bases between. CDR3 in DNA: TGCAGTGCTACGACGCGAGCTTTCTTT. Translating gives CSATTRAFF.

The chain couples TRBV10-2 to TRBJ2-7; D ambiguous. This CDR3 has 11 amino acids. Trimming left V 3 bases short and J 6 bases short, with 6 bases between. The germline CDR1 and CDR2 sequences are WSHSY and SAAADI. The CDR3 spells CASSDASEQYF. Written as DNA, the CDR3 is TGCGCCAGCAGTGACGCTTCCGAGCAGTACTTC.

This clonotype was counted a few times. The chain recombines TRBV19 with TRBJ2-1, with a weak D call TRBD1 (5 bases). Per the germline V gene, CDR1 is LNHDA and CDR2 is SQIVND (reference sequence). With 6 bases removed from V and 0 bases from J, the gap between germline ends came to 12 bases. The CDR3 spans 15 residues. CDR3 sequence: CASSPAGYSYNEQFF. The CDR3 nucleotides are TGTGCCAGTAGCCCTGCAGGGTACTCCTACAATGAGCAGTTCTTC.

This clonotype was observed a few times. V usage is TRBV12-3 or TRBV12-4 and J usage is TRBJ2-1; 12 bases align to TRBD2. The CDR3 contains 15 residues. Trimming cost V 2 bases and J 9 bases; bases outside gene matches: 5. Here the CDR3 DNA reads TGTGCCAGCAGTTTACAACTAGCGGGGGGCGGTGAGCAGTTCTTC. Its translation: CASSLQLAGGGEQFF.

This clonotype has a handful of counts. As DNA, the CDR3 is TGCGCCAGCAGCCAAGATCCGCTTGCGTGGGAGACTAGCGGTCCGTTCTTC. It yields the protein CASSQDPLAWETSGPFF. The chain couples TRBV4-1 to TRBJ2-1; 9 bases fit TRBD2. CDR1 and CDR2 from the germline V gene are MGHRA and YSYEKL. The CDR3 consists of 17 residues. V lost 0 bases to trimming and J lost 15 bases; unmatched junction nucleotides: 18.

A note on this clonotype: The junction shows a germline mismatch at one end, possibly a read error. The chain couples TRBV2 to TRBJ2-7, with 9 bases fitting TRBD1. Germline CDR1 and CDR2: SNHLY and FYNNEI. The CDR3 is made up of 12 amino acids. CDR3 residues: CASGQGPREPYF. The CDR3 DNA reads TGTGCCAGCGGACAGGGGCCCAGGGAGCCGTACTTC.

The chain links TRBV7-9 to TRBJ2-5; D gene uncertain. The CDR3 is 14 residues long. Per the germline V gene, CDR1 is SEHNR and CDR2 is FQNEAQ (reference sequence). V was shortened by 0 bases and J by 5 bases, with 10 bases between the two germline ends. The CDR3 is CASSLALSPETQYF. The CDR3 bases are TGTGCCAGCAGCTTAGCTCTTTCCCCTGAGACCCAGTACTTC.

The chain joins TRBV7-3 to TRBJ2-2; D remains ambiguous. With 4 bases removed from V and 4 bases from J, the gap between germline ends came to 10 bases. Germline-derived CDR1 and CDR2 are SGHTA and FQGTGA. The CDR3 contains 14 residues. CDR3 region: CASSSPDRTGELFF. The CDR3, as DNA: TGTGCCAGCAGCTCTCCAGATCGCACCGGGGAGCTGTTTTTT. Together with reference TRBV7-3 and TRBJ2-2, the CDR3 gives the full variable domain: GAGVSQTPSNKVTEKGKYVELRCDPISGHTALYWYRQSLGQGPEFLIYFQGTGAADDSGLPNDRFFAVRPEGSVSTLKIQRTERGDSAVYLCASSSPDRTGELFFGEGSRLTVL.

In nucleotides, the CDR3 is TGTGCCAGCAGTCCTCCTAGCCCCTACGAGCAGTACTTC. Translation gives CASSPPSPYEQYF. This chain connects TRBV11-2 to TRBJ2-7; D might be TRBD2 (5 bases). The CDR3 has 13 amino acids. Germline V gene lookup returns CDR1 SGHAT and CDR2 FQNNGV. Between the trimmed V and J ends, which lost 6 bases and 2 bases, there was a span of 11 bases.

A few counts support this clonotype. V gene TRBV28 combines with J gene TRBJ2-2; no reliable D call. Germline loops: CDR1 MDHEN, CDR2 SYDVKM. V lost 8 bases to trimming and J lost 3 bases, with 7 bases between them. There are 12 residues in the CDR3. The DNA of the CDR3 is TGTGCCAGCCGGCTGTACACCGGGGAGCTGTTTTTT. Amino acid sequence: CASRLYTGELFF.

This sequence joins TRBV19 and TRBJ1-2; TRBD1 might be the D (5 bases). The CDR3 is 16 residues long. The V and J ends lost 6 bases and 7 bases respectively, with 24 bases between them. Germline CDR1 is LNHDA and CDR2 is SQIVND (reference sequence). In nucleotides, the CDR3 is TGTGCCAGTAGACGGGCGGCAGGGCGATTTGCGGGTGGCTACACCTTC. This sequence encodes CASRRAAGRFAGGYTF. Variable domain in full (rest from reference TRBV19 and TRBJ1-2): DGGITQSPKYLFRKEGQNVTLSCEQNLNHDAMYWYRQDPGQGLRLIYYSQIVNDFQKGDIAEGYSVSREKKESFPLTVTSAQKNPTAFYLCASRRAAGRFAGGYTFGSGTRLTVV.

The chain uses TRBV11-3 and TRBJ2-4; 8 positions match TRBD1. J was trimmed by 6 bases and V by 5 bases; bases with no gene match: 12. In germline, CDR1 is SGHNT, CDR2 YENEEA. The CDR3 has 16 residues. CDR3 sequence: CASSRHARGLANIQYF. Here the CDR3 DNA reads TGTGCCAGCAGCCGCCACGCCAGGGGGCTGGCAAACATTCAGTACTTC.

The rearrangement uses TRBV9 and TRBJ2-7; TRBD1 is a possible D gene (5 bases). There are 14 residues in the CDR3. CDR1 and CDR2 (germline): SGDLS, YYNGEE. Trimming removed 0 bases at V and 2 bases at J, with 9 bases between. The chain's CDR3 is CASSVGPRAYEQYF. CDR3 nucleotide sequence: TGTGCCAGCAGCGTAGGTCCCAGGGCCTACGAGCAGTACTTC.

The gene calls are TRBV2 and TRBJ1-4; TRBD1 might be the D (5 bases). The CDR3 has 17 residues. V was cut by 2 bases and J by 5 bases, with 18 bases left in between. Germline lookup yields CDR1 SNHLY and CDR2 FYNNEI. The CDR3 DNA follows: TGTGCCAGCAGTGAATTTAAGTTCGGGGGGGACAATGAAAAACTGTTTTTT. Protein sequence: CASSEFKFGGDNEKLFF.

This chain connects TRBV10-3 to TRBJ2-3; perhaps TRBD2 as D (6 bases). The V gene lost 3 bases and the J gene lost 1 base, with 11 bases spanning the gap. There are 15 residues in the CDR3. Per the germline V gene, CDR1 is ENHRY and CDR2 is SYGVKD. This CDR3 reads CAISEGGMGTDTQYF. The CDR3 DNA is TGTGCCATCAGTGAAGGCGGGATGGGCACAGATACGCAGTATTTT.

This clonotype was observed many times. The J gene is TRBJ2-7, the V gene TRBV15; D perhaps matches TRBD1 (5 bases). The V gene lost 0 bases and the J gene lost 1 base, with 13 bases spanning the gap. Per the germline V gene, CDR1 is LNHNV and CDR2 is YYDKDF (reference sequence). This CDR3 comprises 16 residues. The CDR3 protein is CATSRDPFRASYEQYF. The CDR3 nucleotides read TGTGCCACCAGCAGAGATCCTTTCAGGGCTTCCTACGAGCAGTACTTC.

Ten or more counts support this clonotype. The rearrangement joins TRBV2 to TRBJ2-7; the D gene is possibly TRBD1 (6 bases). The V gene lost 2 bases and the J gene lost 3 bases, with 14 bases spanning the gap. The CDR3 length is 15 residues. Germline CDR1 is SNHLY and CDR2 is FYNNEI. The CDR3 DNA reads TGTGCCAGCAGTGAATGGGGGCAGCTCGGCTACGAGCAGTACTTC. Its protein is CASSEWGQLGYEQYF.

This clonotype occurred a few times. The chain combines TRBV19 with TRBJ2-7; 13 bases are a match to TRBD2. Trimming cost V 5 bases and J 4 bases; bases outside gene matches: 8. The V gene's germline CDR1 is LNHDA and CDR2 SQIVND (reference sequence). The CDR3 is made up of 16 amino acids. The CDR3 reads CASSPQSTSGRYEQYF. The CDR3, as DNA: TGTGCCAGTAGTCCCCAATCGACTAGCGGGAGGTACGAGCAGTACTTC. Complete variable domain (other parts from reference TRBV19 and TRBJ2-7): DGGITQSPKYLFRKEGQNVTLSCEQNLNHDAMYWYRQDPGQGLRLIYYSQIVNDFQKGDIAEGYSVSREKKESFPLTVTSAQKNPTAFYLCASSPQSTSGRYEQYFGPGTRLTVT.